These 13 T cell receptor beta chains originate from one sample sequenced in a study of blood T cell repertoires in COVID-19. The protocol was immunoSEQ multiplex PCR, while the TCRdb copy is restricted to in-frame clones and leaves out a portion. The table shows about 410,000 clones, with 75% to 90% occurring only once. The specimen was peripheral blood. The receptors here all came from a woman in her forties with COVID-19, enrolled during active disease.

J is TRBJ1-2 and V is TRBV27; TRBD1 might be the D (5 bases). V was clipped by 3 bases and J by 8 bases, with 16 bases between them. Germline V gene sequence: CDR1 MNHEY, CDR2 SMNVEV (reference sequence). The CDR3 is 14 residues long. CDR3 residues: CASSFSGLQTGYTF. The CDR3 DNA sequence: TGTGCCAGCAGTTTCTCGGGACTCCAGACCGGCTACACCTTC.

The chain joins TRBV5-1 to TRBJ1-1; 7 bases match TRBD1. V shed 4 bases and J 3 bases; nucleotides not matched to a gene: 6. Germline V gene sequence: CDR1 SGHRS, CDR2 YFSETQ. This CDR3 has 14 amino acids. In DNA, the CDR3 is TGCGCCAGCAGCGGGGGGACAGCCCACACTGAAGCTTTCTTT. Translation gives CASSGGTAHTEAFF.

V and J are TRBV7-2 and TRBJ2-1, with 10 bases aligning to TRBD2. The CDR3 is made up of 16 amino acids. Trimming removed 3 bases from V and 7 bases from J; junction bases left unmatched: 9. Germline CDR1 is SGHTA and CDR2 is FQGNSA. The CDR3 sequence is CASSFQGLATSNEQFF. CDR3 DNA sequence: TGTGCCAGCAGCTTCCAGGGACTAGCGACTTCGAATGAGCAGTTCTTC.

The chain recombines TRBV5-4 with TRBJ2-5, with D possibly matching TRBD2 (6 bases). The germline gives CDR1 SGHNT, CDR2 YYREEE (reference sequence). The CDR3 extends over 19 amino acids. The V end lost 0 bases, the J end lost 0 bases, and 21 bases lay between the germline ends. The CDR3 DNA is TGTGCCAGCAGCTTGGCCTTTCCGGGGGTGAAATTGTACCAAGAGACCCAGTACTTC. It yields the protein CASSLAFPGVKLYQETQYF.

As regards this clone: The sample holds other DNA sequences that translate to the same CDR3. The V gene is TRBV4-3, the J gene TRBJ2-7; perhaps TRBD2 as D (5 bases). The CDR3 loop spans 13 amino acids. With 0 bases removed from V and 3 bases from J, the gap between germline ends came to 6 bases. Looked up from germline, CDR1 is LGHNA and CDR2 is YSLEER. CDR3 sequence (DNA): TGCGCCAGCAGCCAAGAAAGCGGCTACGAGCAGTACTTC. Translating gives CASSQESGYEQYF.

The chain uses TRBV19 and TRBJ1-2; 9 nucleotides agree with TRBD1. CDR1 is LNHDA, CDR2 SQIVND, per germline (reference sequence). After removal of 4 bases from V and 2 bases from J, the junction contained 5 bases not matched to a gene. The CDR3 has 15 amino acids. For the CDR3, the DNA is TGTGCCAGTAGTAACCCGACAGGGGGAAACTATGGCTACACCTTC. This translates into CASSNPTGGNYGYTF.

The J gene is TRBJ2-3, the V gene TRBV18; 14 bases map to TRBD2. The CDR3 runs 20 residues. Germline V gene sequence: CDR1 KGHSH, CDR2 LQKENI. The V gene end was trimmed by 0 bases and the J gene end by 3 bases; junction bases not matched to a gene: 11. The CDR3 coding sequence is TGTGCCAGCTCACCACCGACTAGCGGGAGGGCCCTGCCTGGGACAGATACGCAGTATTTT. Residues: CASSPPTSGRALPGTDTQYF.

The rearrangement uses TRBV4-1 and TRBJ1-5; D unclear. The CDR3 covers 13 residues. Between the trimmed V and J ends, which lost 0 bases and 6 bases, there was a span of 6 bases. CDR1 MGHRA and CDR2 YSYEKL come from the germline V gene. CDR3 loop: CASSQDYGQPQHF. Written as DNA, the CDR3 is TGCGCCAGCAGCCAAGATTACGGTCAGCCCCAGCATTTT.

J is TRBJ1-3 and V is TRBV30; 10 bases fit TRBD1. With 8 bases clipped from V and 4 bases from J, the junction kept 14 bases outside the gene matches. The germline V gene encodes CDR1 GTSNPN and CDR2 SVGIG (reference sequence). The CDR3 spans 16 residues. The CDR3 nucleotides read TGTGCCGCGGGACACCGGGACAGGGGTTCCGGAAACACCATATATTTT. This gives the protein CAAGHRDRGSGNTIYF.

The rearrangement links TRBV7-3 to TRBJ2-1, with TRBD2 matching 7 bases. The CDR3 runs 12 residues. Germline trimming cut 3 bases from V and 9 bases from J; bases unmatched to any gene: 2. Germline assignment: CDR1 SGHTA and CDR2 FQGTGA. For the CDR3, the DNA is TGTGCCAGCAGCTTTAGGGAGGGTGAGCAGTTCTTC. This gives the protein CASSFREGEQFF.

J is TRBJ2-5 and V is TRBV30, with D tentatively TRBD2 (6 bases). The germline CDR1 and CDR2 sequences are GTSNPN and SVGIG (reference sequence). The CDR3 consists of 11 residues. The V and J ends lost 5 bases and 7 bases respectively, with 11 bases between them. For the CDR3, the DNA is TGTGCCTGGGTGGTGGGGGGGACCCAGTACTTC. Its translation is CAWVVGGTQYF.

The rearrangement links TRBV18 to TRBJ2-1; possible D gene TRBD2, 5 bases. CDR1 is KGHSH and CDR2 is LQKENI in the germline V gene. Trimming pared 4 bases from V and 9 bases from J, leaving 19 bases between. The CDR3 runs to 15 residues. The chain's CDR3 is CASSQLLSGKGEQFF. CDR3 sequence (DNA): TGTGCCAGCTCACAGTTACTGTCCGGGAAGGGTGAGCAGTTCTTC.

The rearrangement uses TRBV12-5 and TRBJ1-1; unclear D gene. The length of the CDR3 is 12 residues. Trimming took 4 bases from V and 6 from J, leaving 9 bases between them. The germline V gene encodes CDR1 LGHNT and CDR2 FRNRAP. The chain's CDR3 is CASGSNAAEAFF. CDR3 sequence (DNA): TGTGCTAGTGGTTCTAACGCGGCTGAAGCTTTCTTT.